Described below is a single T cell receptor beta chain sequence and its context. This entry belongs to a study of blood T cell repertoires in COVID-19. This CDR3 spans 17 amino acids. Germline lookup yields CDR1 SNHLY and CDR2 FYNNEI. With 7 bases removed from V and 2 bases from J, the gap between germline ends came to 22 bases. The assay was immunoSEQ multiplex PCR, and TCRdb's table has in-frame clones only and misses some. The sample consists of some 65,000 clones, around 74% of them appearing once. The sample consisted of peripheral blood. The sequence came from a woman of 80 years or more with acute or convalescent COVID-19. The V and J genes are TRBV2 and TRBJ2-3, with D tentatively TRBD2 (5 bases). CDR3 region: CASIREPYTGITDTQYF. The CDR3 DNA sequence: TGTGCCAGCATAAGGGAACCTTACACGGGAATCACAGATACGCAGTATTTT.